The present T cell receptor (beta chain) was sequenced within a study of T cell responses to AZD1222 COVID-19 vaccine. There are a few counts of this clone. Profiling relied on immunoSEQ multiplex PCR, and the TCRdb table lists in-frame clones only, not all of them. The table records just under 35,000 clones, roughly 90% of them present only once. V dropped 8 bases and J dropped 0 bases, with 14 bases sitting between them. Germline V gene sequence: CDR1 SEHNR, CDR2 FQNEAQ (reference sequence). The length of the CDR3 is 15 residues. The starting material was peripheral blood, obtained on day 0 of AZD1222 vaccination. V gene TRBV7-9 combines with J gene TRBJ2-1, with D possibly TRBD2 on 5 matching bases. The sequence came from an adult in good health. Written as DNA, the CDR3 is TGTGCCAGCCCCCCTCCGGGGAGCTCCTACAATGAGCAGTTCTTC. It yields the protein CASPPPGSSYNEQFF.